These 25 T cell receptor beta chains came from one sample sequenced in a study of blood T cell repertoires in COVID-19. TCRdb's copy holds only in-frame clones and misses some; the assay was immunoSEQ multiplex PCR. The sample has 200,000 to 300,000 clones, roughly four fifths seen once. Sample: peripheral blood. All receptors derive from a woman of 80 years or more with COVID-19, enrolled during active disease.

This chain joins TRBV20-1 and TRBJ1-5; the D is unclear. The CDR3 contains 14 residues. Trimming shortened V by 3 bases and J by 2 bases, and 11 bases separated the two germline ends. The germline V gene encodes CDR1 DFQATT and CDR2 SNEGSKA (reference sequence). The CDR3 loop is CSASRQVGNQPQHF. The DNA of the CDR3 is TGCAGTGCTAGTCGTCAGGTGGGCAATCAGCCCCAGCATTTT.

The gene calls are TRBV7-8 and TRBJ2-5; 7 bases are shared with TRBD2. The CDR3 contains 13 residues. V trimming: 4 bases; J trimming: 3 bases; junction bases outside the gene matches: 2. Germline assignment: CDR1 SGHVS and CDR2 FQNEAQ. CDR3 loop: CASSWGGEETQYF. The DNA of the CDR3 is TGTGCCAGCAGCTGGGGGGGGGAAGAGACCCAGTACTTC.

This clone was counted a few times. This chain connects TRBV9 to TRBJ1-3; 9 nucleotides match TRBD1. The CDR3 covers 17 residues. V gave up 3 bases and J gave up 2 bases; unmatched junction bases: 9. Germline CDR1 SGDLS, CDR2 YYNGEE. Here the CDR3 reads CASSAKGGTGTGNTIYF. In nucleotides, the CDR3 is TGTGCCAGCAGCGCCAAGGGCGGGACAGGGACTGGAAACACCATATATTTT.

The V and J genes are TRBV5-1 and TRBJ1-1; 8 bases align to TRBD1. V gave up 4 bases and J gave up 1 base; unmatched junction bases: 9. This CDR3 region has 16 residues. Germline V lookup: CDR1 SGHRS, CDR2 YFSETQ. Written as DNA, the CDR3 is TGCGCCAGCAGCCCTAGCAGGGGGCTTGGGAACACTGAAGCTTTCTTT. It encodes CASSPSRGLGNTEAFF.

CDR3 sequence: CASSLAPHTDTQYF. The CDR3 coding sequence is TGTGCCAGCAGTTTGGCCCCCCACACAGATACGCAGTATTTT. The V call is TRBV6-6, the J call TRBJ2-3; D ambiguous. Trimming removed 4 bases from V and 2 bases from J, with 10 bases in between. The CDR3 length is 14 residues. Germline V gene data show CDR1 as MNHNY and CDR2 as SVGAGI (reference sequence).

This clone has only one observation. V and J are TRBV6-2 or TRBV6-3 and TRBJ1-1; D is unresolved. The CDR3 totals 16 residues. The germline V gene encodes CDR1 MNHEY and CDR2 SVGEGT. The V gene lost 0 bases and the J gene lost 0 bases, with 11 bases spanning the gap. The CDR3 nucleotides are TGTGCCAGCAGTTACTCCATGGGCCAAGTGAACACTGAAGCTTTCTTT. Residues: CASSYSMGQVNTEAFF.

This chain joins TRBV20-1 and TRBJ2-7; unclear D gene. This CDR3 region has 11 residues. With 2 bases removed from V and 2 bases from J, the gap between germline ends came to 4 bases. The germline CDR1 and CDR2 sequences are DFQATT and SNEGSKA (reference sequence). The CDR3: CSARHTYEQYF. For the CDR3, the DNA is TGCAGTGCTAGACACACCTACGAGCAGTACTTC.

The rearrangement links TRBV19 to TRBJ2-7; D might be TRBD1 (6 bases). The CDR3 runs to 14 residues. The V gene's germline CDR1 is LNHDA and CDR2 SQIVND (reference sequence). Deletions cut 3 bases from V and 7 bases from J, with 16 bases between. In DNA, the CDR3 is TGTGCCAGTAGTATTCAGGACAGTTGGGGGGAGCAGTACTTC. Translated: CASSIQDSWGEQYF. Combining the CDR3 with reference TRBV19 and TRBJ2-7 gives the whole variable domain DGGITQSPKYLFRKEGQNVTLSCEQNLNHDAMYWYRQDPGQGLRLIYYSQIVNDFQKGDIAEGYSVSREKKESFPLTVTSAQKNPTAFYLCASSIQDSWGEQYFGPGTRLTVT.

This chain links TRBV9 with TRBJ2-5; D possibly corresponds to TRBD1 (7 bases). V was cut by 0 bases and J by 5 bases, with 17 bases left in between. Germline V CDR1 and CDR2: SGDLS, YYNGEE. CDR3 size: 16 residues. CDR3 bases: TGTGCCAGCAGCGTAGTCGGAGGGGGCGTCGGCGAGACCCAGTACTTC. The encoded protein is CASSVVGGGVGETQYF.

This chain uses TRBV28 with TRBJ1-2; 7 nucleotides line up with TRBD1. CDR3 size: 13 residues. V gave up 2 bases and J gave up 7 bases; unmatched junction bases: 4. Germline V gives CDR1 MDHEN, CDR2 SYDVKM. DNA for the CDR3: TGTGCCAGCAGTTTAAGACAGGGCTCTGGCTACACCTTC. The encoded protein is CASSLRQGSGYTF.

The chain combines TRBV5-1 with TRBJ2-7, with 7 bases lining up with TRBD1. The V gene end was trimmed by 5 bases and the J gene end by 0 bases; junction bases not matched to a gene: 5. This CDR3 region has 14 residues. Germline values: CDR1 SGHRS, CDR2 YFSETQ. CDR3 sequence reads: CASRGTVTSYEQYF. For the CDR3, the DNA is TGCGCCAGCAGGGGGACAGTAACCTCCTACGAGCAGTACTTC.

The chain uses TRBV5-1 and TRBJ1-2; TRBD1 is a possible D gene (6 bases). Per the germline V gene, CDR1 is SGHRS and CDR2 is YFSETQ. The CDR3 sequence is 15 residues long. Trimming removed 4 bases from V and 3 bases from J, with 16 bases in between. This chain's CDR3 is CASSIEGGEYYGYTF. The CDR3 nucleotides read TGCGCCAGCAGCATCGAAGGGGGAGAGTACTATGGCTACACCTTC.

The genes are TRBV18 and TRBJ2-1; 9 nucleotides match TRBD2. Losses at the gene ends were 2 bases for V and 16 bases for J; bases not matched to a gene: 6. The V gene's germline CDR1 is KGHSH and CDR2 LQKENI. This CDR3 comprises 12 residues. Written as DNA, the CDR3 is TGTGCCAGCTCACCATCATCCGGGACTAGCTTCTTC. This codes for CASSPSSGTSFF.

This chain connects TRBV6-2 or TRBV6-3 to TRBJ2-3, with 8 bases identical to TRBD1. V dropped 6 bases and J dropped 7; count of bases not matched to a gene: 12. This CDR3 contains 15 residues. Germline V CDR1 and CDR2: MNHEY, SVGEGT. The CDR3 is CASSHHGQGANTQYF. CDR3 DNA sequence: TGTGCCAGCAGCCACCATGGACAGGGAGCAAATACGCAGTATTTT.

This chain joins TRBV5-1 and TRBJ1-1; D is undetermined. Germline CDR1 reads SGHRS; CDR2 reads YFSETQ. The CDR3 is made up of 15 amino acids. V was pared by 1 base and J by 5 bases, with 15 bases between. The CDR3 here is CASSLSGLSRTEAFF. CDR3 coding DNA: TGCGCCAGCAGCTTGAGTGGTCTGTCGAGGACTGAAGCTTTCTTT. Full variable domain (remainder filled in from reference TRBV5-1 and TRBJ1-1): KAGVTQTPRYLIKTRGQQVTLSCSPISGHRSVSWYQQTPGQGLQFLFEYFSETQRNKGNFPGRFSGRQFSNSRSEMNVSTLELGDSALYLCASSLSGLSRTEAFFGQGTRLTVV.

The chain has TRBV30 and TRBJ2-5, with D uncertain. CDR3 length: 14 amino acids. Trimming took off 5 bases at V and 1 base at J, with 14 bases between the two ends. Germline CDR1 is GTSNPN and CDR2 is SVGIG (reference sequence). CDR3 region: CAWAAGFGQETQYF. In DNA form, the CDR3 reads TGTGCCTGGGCCGCAGGCTTCGGCCAAGAGACCCAGTACTTC.

V usage is TRBV18 and J usage is TRBJ1-4; possible D gene TRBD1, 5 bases. V was clipped by 2 bases and J by 7 bases, with 11 bases between them. The CDR3 is made up of 14 amino acids. Germline V gene lookup returns CDR1 KGHSH and CDR2 LQKENI. The CDR3, as DNA: TGTGCCAGCTCACCAGGAGGGGCTGGTGAAAAACTGTTTTTT. Residues: CASSPGGAGEKLFF.

This chain uses TRBV5-1 with TRBJ1-6, with a tentative D call TRBD1 (5 bases). The germline V gene has CDR1 SGHRS and CDR2 YFSETQ. Trimming cost V 1 base and J 10 bases, with 12 bases left between them. The CDR3 is 14 amino acids. CDR3 sequence (DNA): TGCGCCAGCAGCTTGTACGGGGGTAACTCACCCCTCCACTTT. As protein: CASSLYGGNSPLHF.

V usage is TRBV6-1 and J usage is TRBJ1-5, with unresolved D. V shed 0 bases and J shed 13 bases, with 10 bases lying between them. Looked up from germline, CDR1 is MNHNS and CDR2 is SASEGT. This CDR3 has 12 residues. The CDR3 reads CASSEALRHQHF. The CDR3 DNA reads as TGTGCCAGCAGTGAAGCGTTGAGACATCAGCATTTT.

The chain has TRBV29-1 and TRBJ2-2; TRBD2 aligns across 7 bases. Germline V lookup: CDR1 SQVTM, CDR2 ANQGSEA. The CDR3 contains 13 residues. J lost 8 bases, V lost 8 bases, and 11 bases had no gene match. The CDR3 spells CSHYGTTVGELFF. CDR3 coding DNA: TGCAGCCACTACGGGACTACGGTGGGGGAGCTGTTTTTT.

With regard to this clone: The identical CDR3 is also encoded by other nucleotide sequences in the sample. The rearrangement uses TRBV3-1 (or the pseudogene TRBV3-2) and TRBJ1-5; TRBD1 matches 8 bases. The CDR3 consists of 14 residues. Per the germline V gene, CDR1 is LGHDT and CDR2 is YNNKEL (reference sequence). With 4 bases clipped from V and 4 bases from J, the junction kept 3 bases outside the gene matches. DNA for the CDR3: TGTGCCAGCAGCCCGACAGGGGTGAATCAGCCCCAGCATTTT. Translation: CASSPTGVNQPQHF.

The chain couples TRBV4-1 to TRBJ1-1; D not resolved. The germline gives CDR1 MGHRA, CDR2 YSYEKL. The CDR3 is made up of 13 amino acids. V was clipped by 1 base and J by 1 base, with 4 bases between them. CDR3 sequence (DNA): TGCGCCAGCAGCCAAGGCGGGAACACTGAAGCTTTCTTT. Protein: CASSQGGNTEAFF.

A remark on this clone: The junction differs from germline at one of its ends, possibly a read error. The V and J genes are TRBV4-2 and TRBJ1-4; TRBD1 aligns across 7 bases. Per the germline V gene, CDR1 is LGHNA and CDR2 is YNFKEQ. CDR3 length: 12 amino acids. The CDR3 here is CASSFVGGQPGF. The CDR3, as DNA: TGTGCCAGCAGCTTCGTTGGGGGACAGCCGGGTTTT.

J is TRBJ1-3 and V is TRBV27, with D hard to call. The CDR3 runs to 13 residues. V was shortened by 8 bases and J by 4 bases, with 12 bases between the two germline ends. Germline CDR1 and CDR2: MNHEY and SMNVEV (reference sequence). The CDR3 sequence: CASSSGRGNTIYF. The CDR3 DNA follows: TGTGCCAGCTCAAGCGGACGGGGAAACACCATATATTTT.

This clone has a handful of counts. The gene calls are TRBV3-1 (or the pseudogene TRBV3-2) and TRBJ1-5; D may be TRBD1 (5 bases). This CDR3 contains 16 residues. Looked up from germline, CDR1 is LGHDT and CDR2 is YNNKEL (reference sequence). Trimming removed 2 bases from V and 6 bases from J, with 17 bases in between. The CDR3: CASSQMMVGRVQPQHF. DNA of the CDR3: TGTGCCAGCAGCCAAATGATGGTTGGCAGGGTTCAGCCCCAGCATTTT.